Below are 26 T cell receptor beta chains sequenced from a single sample in a study of OX40 agonist ivuxolimab in advanced cancers. TCRdb's copy holds only in-frame clones and misses some; the assay was immunoSEQ multiplex PCR. This table has 70,000 or so clones, around nine tenths appearing once. The sequencing here drew on CD4+ or CD8+ T cells sorted from blood, taken in a trial of the OX40 agonist ivuxolimab. The receptors originated from an adult with an advanced solid tumor such as melanoma, head and neck, liver or kidney cancer.

The genes are TRBV4-3 and TRBJ1-5, with D possibly being TRBD1 (6 bases). The CDR3 loop spans 16 amino acids. Per germline, CDR1 LGHNA and CDR2 YSLEER. V was clipped by 0 bases and J by 2 bases, with 11 bases between them. CDR3 sequence: CASSQDRRGGNQPQHF. CDR3 DNA sequence: TGCGCCAGCAGCCAAGATCGCAGGGGTGGCAATCAGCCCCAGCATTTT.

V usage is TRBV18 and J usage is TRBJ2-1; D not resolved. The CDR3 consists of 13 residues. Germline lookup yields CDR1 KGHSH and CDR2 LQKENI. The ends were cut back, 2 bases at V and 10 bases at J, with 12 bases in the middle. The DNA for the CDR3 is TGTGCCAGCTCACCATCCCTCCAGGCCGAGCAGTTCTTC. It is translated as CASSPSLQAEQFF.

The V gene is TRBV28, the J gene TRBJ2-1; D uncertain. This CDR3 is built from 14 residues. Per the germline V gene, CDR1 is MDHEN and CDR2 is SYDVKM. V was cut by 6 bases and J by 10 bases, with 19 bases left in between. The CDR3 here is CASSTVAARQEQFF. DNA of the CDR3: TGTGCCAGCAGCACTGTCGCGGCGCGTCAGGAGCAGTTCTTC.

The rearrangement uses TRBV5-4 and TRBJ1-4; D may be TRBD1 (6 bases). Germline CDR1 and CDR2: SGHNT and YYREEE (reference sequence). The V gene lost 4 bases and the J gene lost 8 bases, with 15 bases spanning the gap. The CDR3 contains 14 residues. As DNA, the CDR3 is TGTGCCAGCAGCCCACAGGGAAGTAACGAAAAACTGTTTTTT. Protein: CASSPQGSNEKLFF. The whole variable domain, filled in from reference TRBV5-4 and TRBJ1-4, reads ETGVTQSPTHLIKTRGQQVTLRCSSQSGHNTVSWYQQALGQGPQFIFQYYREEENGRGNFPPRFSGLQFPNYSSELNVNALELDDSALYLCASSPQGSNEKLFFGSGTQLSVL.

The rearrangement links TRBV7-3 to TRBJ1-2; possibly TRBD1 for D (5 bases). V shed 2 bases and J shed 7 bases, with 11 bases lying between them. This CDR3 comprises 13 residues. CDR1 is SGHTA and CDR2 is FQGTGA in the germline V gene. DNA of the CDR3: TGTGCCAGCAGCTTAGGAGGGGCGCGTGGCTACACCTTC. This sequence encodes CASSLGGARGYTF.

V usage is TRBV6-5 and J usage is TRBJ2-5, with a possible D match to TRBD1 (5 bases). The CDR3 covers 15 residues. Trimming cost V 5 bases and J 2 bases, with 15 bases left between them. CDR1 and CDR2 (germline): MNHEY, SVGAGI. DNA of the CDR3: TGTGCCAGCAGTACCTACAACAGGAGACAAGAGACCCAGTACTTC. Protein product: CASSTYNRRQETQYF.

J is TRBJ1-3 and V is TRBV11-2; 7 bases agree with TRBD1. The V gene end was trimmed by 5 bases and the J gene end by 0 bases; junction bases not matched to a gene: 4. Germline V gene sequence: CDR1 SGHAT, CDR2 FQNNGV. The CDR3 has 15 residues. The CDR3 sequence is CASSVDRISGNTIYF. CDR3 DNA sequence: TGTGCCAGCAGCGTGGACAGGATCTCTGGAAACACCATATATTTT.

This clone was detected only once. The chain is built from TRBV7-9 and TRBJ2-3, with 9 bases fitting TRBD2. The CDR3 extends over 18 amino acids. V gave up 2 bases and J gave up 0 bases; unmatched junction bases: 9. Germline loops: CDR1 SEHNR, CDR2 FQNEAQ (reference sequence). CDR3 sequence reads: CASSLSAQAGGSTDTQYF. The CDR3 DNA sequence: TGTGCCAGCAGCTTATCGGCCCAAGCGGGGGGAAGCACAGATACGCAGTATTTT.

V usage is TRBV29-1 and J usage is TRBJ1-3, with TRBD1 matching 9 bases. This CDR3 spans 14 amino acids. After removal of 7 bases from V and 2 bases from J, the junction contained 6 bases not matched to a gene. CDR1 is SQVTM and CDR2 is ANQGSEA in the germline V gene. CDR3 protein: CSATGGLAGNTIYF. The CDR3 DNA reads TGCAGCGCCACAGGGGGCTTGGCTGGAAACACCATATATTTT.

V is TRBV19 and J is TRBJ2-1, with 16 bases matching TRBD2. The CDR3 contains 16 residues. The germline gives CDR1 LNHDA, CDR2 SQIVND (reference sequence). V was clipped by 3 bases and J by 9 bases; unmatched bases: 5. The CDR3 is CASSMGLAGGPSEQFF. The CDR3 bases are TGTGCCAGTAGTATGGGACTAGCGGGAGGGCCTTCTGAGCAGTTCTTC.

This chain links TRBV5-6 with TRBJ2-2; TRBD1 is a possible D gene (5 bases). The CDR3 runs to 16 residues. The V gene's germline CDR1 is SGHDT and CDR2 YYEEEE. V lost 4 bases and J 0 bases, leaving 13 bases between the germline ends. CDR3 DNA: TGTGCCAGCAGCGGGGATGGGGCAACGAACACCGGGGAGCTGTTTTTT. Its translation: CASSGDGATNTGELFF.

The chain is built from TRBV19 and TRBJ2-3, with TRBD2 matching 8 bases. Germline lookup yields CDR1 LNHDA and CDR2 SQIVND (reference sequence). V lost 3 bases, J lost 6 bases, and 8 bases stayed unmatched. This CDR3 region has 15 residues. For the CDR3, the DNA is TGTGCCAGTAGTATTACGGCGGGAGGCCCTGATACGCAGTATTTT. Translating it yields CASSITAGGPDTQYF.

This chain joins TRBV5-8 and TRBJ2-2, with D perhaps TRBD1 (6 bases). The germline V and J ends were trimmed by 5 bases and 7 bases, with 12 bases remaining between them. Germline V gene lookup returns CDR1 SGHTS and CDR2 YDEGEE. CDR3 length equals 13 residues. The chain's CDR3 is CASSYIRGGELFF. As DNA, the CDR3 is TGTGCCAGCAGTTACATCAGGGGCGGGGAGCTGTTTTTT. Supplemented by reference TRBV5-8 and TRBJ2-2, the full variable domain reads EAGVTQSPTHLIKTRGQQATLRCSPISGHTSVYWYQQALGLGLQFLLWYDEGEERNRGNFPPRFSGRQFPNYSSELNVNALELEDSALYLCASSYIRGGELFFGEGSRLTVL.

The chain joins TRBV9 to TRBJ2-1; 10 bases agree with TRBD1. V lost 4 bases and J lost 2; bases outside the gene matches: 6. Germline-derived CDR1 and CDR2 are SGDLS and YYNGEE. There are 16 residues in the CDR3. CDR3: CASSPRQGATYNEQFF. For the CDR3, the DNA is TGTGCCAGCAGCCCTCGACAGGGGGCAACCTACAATGAGCAGTTCTTC. The variable domain in full, completed from reference TRBV9 and TRBJ2-1, reads DSGVTQTPKHLITATGQRVTLRCSPRSGDLSVYWYQQSLDQGLQFLIQYYNGEERAKGNILERFSAQQFPDLHSELNLSSLELGDSALYFCASSPRQGATYNEQFFGPGTRLTVL.

The gene calls are TRBV4-3 and TRBJ2-5, with D perhaps being TRBD1 or TRBD2 (5 bases each). The V and J ends lost 1 base and 1 base respectively, with 10 bases between them. This CDR3 is built from 15 residues. Germline assignment: CDR1 LGHNA and CDR2 YSLEER. The DNA of the CDR3 is TGCGCCAGCAGCCAAGCGGCCGGGACCCAAGAGACCCAGTACTTC. Amino acid sequence: CASSQAAGTQETQYF.

The V gene is TRBV27, the J gene TRBJ2-3, with a possible D match to TRBD1 (6 bases). This CDR3 is built from 15 residues. Germline V gene lookup returns CDR1 MNHEY and CDR2 SMNVEV (reference sequence). Trimming took 3 bases from V and 2 from J, leaving 12 bases between them. CDR3 sequence: CASSFRTDFTDTQYF. The CDR3 nucleotides are TGTGCCAGCAGTTTTAGGACAGACTTCACAGATACGCAGTATTTT.

The gene calls are TRBV6-6 and TRBJ2-5; D gene unclear. Germline-derived CDR1 and CDR2 are MNHNY and SVGAGI (reference sequence). V lost 0 bases and J lost 4, with 0 bases in between. The CDR3 has 11 amino acids. CDR3 in amino acids: CASSYSETQYF. The CDR3 nucleotides are TGTGCCAGCAGTTACTCAGAGACCCAGTACTTC.

This clone was picked up a small number of times. The chain carries TRBV7-6 and TRBJ2-5, with D possibly TRBD2 on 6 matching bases. The CDR3 is 17 amino acids. Trimming took off 5 bases at V and 1 base at J, with 20 bases between the two ends. Germline assignment: CDR1 SGHVS and CDR2 FNYEAQ. The CDR3 bases are TGTGCCAGCAGCCCGCGGGATAGGCATAATCGCCAAGAGACCCAGTACTTC. Protein product: CASSPRDRHNRQETQYF.

This chain uses TRBV2 with TRBJ2-3; 8 nucleotides agree with TRBD1. J was trimmed by 4 bases and V by 7 bases; bases with no gene match: 10. This CDR3 contains 15 residues. Germline CDR1 is SNHLY and CDR2 is FYNNEI. CDR3 protein: CASNVDRGGADTQYF. CDR3 DNA: TGTGCCAGCAATGTCGACAGGGGAGGCGCAGATACGCAGTATTTT. Using reference TRBV2 and TRBJ2-3 for the parts outside the CDR3, the full variable domain is EPEVTQTPSHQVTQMGQEVILRCVPISNHLYFYWYRQILGQKVEFLVSFYNNEISEKSEIFDDQFSVERPDGSNFTLKIRSTKLEDSAMYFCASNVDRGGADTQYFGPGTRLTVL.

The CDR3 is CASSQTGRGLYGYTF. In DNA, the CDR3 is TGTGCCAGCAGCCAGACAGGGAGGGGGCTCTATGGCTACACCTTC. The V call is TRBV2, the J call TRBJ1-2, with 7 bases identical to TRBD1. Germline values: CDR1 SNHLY, CDR2 FYNNEI. V trimming: 6 bases; J trimming: 4 bases; junction bases outside the gene matches: 11. The CDR3 loop spans 15 amino acids.

This chain links TRBV18 with TRBJ2-5, with D perhaps TRBD1 (5 bases). Trimming took 1 base from V and 4 from J, leaving 13 bases between them. Germline V gives CDR1 KGHSH, CDR2 LQKENI. This CDR3 has 15 amino acids. The CDR3 protein is CASSPQGPSGETQYF. In DNA, the CDR3 is TGTGCCAGCTCACCACAGGGGCCTAGTGGAGAGACCCAGTACTTC. The full variable domain, rest sourced from reference TRBV18 and TRBJ2-5, is NAGVMQNPRHLVRRRGQEARLRCSPMKGHSHVYWYRQLPEEGLKFMVYLQKENIIDESGMPKERFSAEFPKEGPSILRIQQVVRGDSAAYFCASSPQGPSGETQYFGPGTRLLVL.

This sequence joins TRBV7-2 and TRBJ2-5; D ambiguous. Trimming left V 2 bases short and J 0 bases short, with 7 bases between. The CDR3 has 14 amino acids. Germline-derived CDR1 and CDR2 are SGHTA and FQGNSA. The CDR3 DNA reads as TGTGCCAGCAGCTTAATGAGCGACCAAGAGACCCAGTACTTC. Translating gives CASSLMSDQETQYF.

This chain uses TRBV5-1 with TRBJ2-7, with 10 bases that match TRBD1. Germline lookup yields CDR1 SGHRS and CDR2 YFSETQ. With V trimmed by 0 bases and J by 0 bases, 0 bases remained unmatched. The CDR3 spans 15 residues. CDR3 sequence (DNA): TGCGCCAGCAGCTTGGGGGACAGGGGCTCCTACGAGCAGTACTTC. This encodes CASSLGDRGSYEQYF.

This clone has only one observation. The chain employs TRBV4-3 and TRBJ2-1; D possibly corresponds to TRBD1 (5 bases). The CDR3 covers 14 residues. V was shortened by 1 base and J by 8 bases, with 12 bases between the two germline ends. Per germline, CDR1 LGHNA and CDR2 YSLEER. The CDR3 protein is CASSQGTRFDEQFF. DNA of the CDR3: TGCGCCAGCAGCCAAGGGACACGGTTCGATGAGCAGTTCTTC.

The rearrangement uses TRBV19 and TRBJ2-5; the match to TRBD1 covers 9 bases. With 4 bases clipped from V and 1 base from J, the junction kept 1 base outside the gene matches. The CDR3 is 14 amino acids. Germline V gene lookup returns CDR1 LNHDA and CDR2 SQIVND (reference sequence). CDR3 nucleotides: TGTGCCAGTAGTAAGGACAGGGGCCAAGAGACCCAGTACTTC. It codes for CASSKDRGQETQYF.

This chain connects TRBV7-3 to TRBJ1-6, with 9 bases aligning to TRBD1. Germline trimming cut 5 bases from V and 8 bases from J; bases unmatched to any gene: 4. This CDR3 has 14 residues. Germline CDR1 SGHTA, CDR2 FQGTGA. The CDR3 DNA follows: TGTGCCAGCAGCCAGGGACAGGGAGATTCACCCCTCCACTTT. Protein: CASSQGQGDSPLHF.